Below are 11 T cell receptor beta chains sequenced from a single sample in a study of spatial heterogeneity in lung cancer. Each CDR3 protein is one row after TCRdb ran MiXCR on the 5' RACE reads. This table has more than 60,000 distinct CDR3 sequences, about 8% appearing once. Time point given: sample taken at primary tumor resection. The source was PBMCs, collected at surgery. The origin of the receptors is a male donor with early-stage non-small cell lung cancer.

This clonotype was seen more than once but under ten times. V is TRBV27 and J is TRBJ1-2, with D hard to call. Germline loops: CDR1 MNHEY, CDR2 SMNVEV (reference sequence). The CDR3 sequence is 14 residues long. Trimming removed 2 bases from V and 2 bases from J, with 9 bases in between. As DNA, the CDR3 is TGTGCCAGCAGTTTAGTTCCGGGGAACTATGGCTACACCTTC. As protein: CASSLVPGNYGYTF.

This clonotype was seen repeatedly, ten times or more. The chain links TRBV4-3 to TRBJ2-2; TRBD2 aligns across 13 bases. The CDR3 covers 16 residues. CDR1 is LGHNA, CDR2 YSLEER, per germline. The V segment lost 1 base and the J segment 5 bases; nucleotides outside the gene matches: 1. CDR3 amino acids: CASSQGLAGGTGELFF. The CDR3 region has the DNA TGCGCCAGCAGCCAAGGACTAGCGGGAGGAACCGGGGAGCTGTTTTTT.

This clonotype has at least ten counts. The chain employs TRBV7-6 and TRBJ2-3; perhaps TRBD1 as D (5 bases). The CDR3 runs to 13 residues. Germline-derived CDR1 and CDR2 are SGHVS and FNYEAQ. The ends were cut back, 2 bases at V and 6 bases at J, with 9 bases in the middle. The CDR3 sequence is CASSLQGRDTQYF. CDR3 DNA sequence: TGTGCCAGCAGCTTACAGGGTCGGGATACGCAGTATTTT.

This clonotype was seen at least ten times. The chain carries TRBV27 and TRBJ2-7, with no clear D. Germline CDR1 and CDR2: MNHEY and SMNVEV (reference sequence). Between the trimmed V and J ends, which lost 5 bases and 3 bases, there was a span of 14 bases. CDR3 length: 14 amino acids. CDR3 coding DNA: TGTGCCAGCAGTGCCTCGGAGATCAGCTACGAGCAGTACTTC. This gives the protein CASSASEISYEQYF.

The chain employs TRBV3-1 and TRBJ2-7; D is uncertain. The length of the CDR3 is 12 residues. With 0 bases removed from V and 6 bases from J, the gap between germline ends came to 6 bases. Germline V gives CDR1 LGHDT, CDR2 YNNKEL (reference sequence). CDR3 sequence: CASSQDSLEQYF. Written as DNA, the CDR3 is TGTGCCAGCAGCCAAGATTCCCTCGAGCAGTACTTC.

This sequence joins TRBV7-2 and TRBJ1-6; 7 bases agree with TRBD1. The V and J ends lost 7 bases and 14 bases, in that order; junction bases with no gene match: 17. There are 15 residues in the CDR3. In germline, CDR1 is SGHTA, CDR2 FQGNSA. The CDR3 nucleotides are TGTGCCAGCATCTTGGAACCGACAGGGCTGATGGCCCTCCACTTT. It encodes CASILEPTGLMALHF.

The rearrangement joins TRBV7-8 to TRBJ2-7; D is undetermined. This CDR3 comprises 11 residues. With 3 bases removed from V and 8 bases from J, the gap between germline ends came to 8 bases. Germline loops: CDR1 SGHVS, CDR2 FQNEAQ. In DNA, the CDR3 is TGTGCCAGCAGCTTCGATGGGCAGCAGTACTTC. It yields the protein CASSFDGQQYF.

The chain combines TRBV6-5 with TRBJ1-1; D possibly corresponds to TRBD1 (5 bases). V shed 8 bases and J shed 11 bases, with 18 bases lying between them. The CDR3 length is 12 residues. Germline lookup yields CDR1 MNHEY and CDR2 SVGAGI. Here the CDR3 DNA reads TGTGCCAGCGGGGCTCTTGAACTTGGGGCTTTCTTT. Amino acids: CASGALELGAFF.

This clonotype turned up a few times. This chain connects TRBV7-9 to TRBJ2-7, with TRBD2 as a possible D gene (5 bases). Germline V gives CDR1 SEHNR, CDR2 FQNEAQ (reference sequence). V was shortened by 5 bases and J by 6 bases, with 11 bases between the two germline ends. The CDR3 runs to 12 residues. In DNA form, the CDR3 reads TGTGCCAGCAGCCCCGGGGTCCTCGAGCAGTACTTC. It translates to CASSPGVLEQYF.

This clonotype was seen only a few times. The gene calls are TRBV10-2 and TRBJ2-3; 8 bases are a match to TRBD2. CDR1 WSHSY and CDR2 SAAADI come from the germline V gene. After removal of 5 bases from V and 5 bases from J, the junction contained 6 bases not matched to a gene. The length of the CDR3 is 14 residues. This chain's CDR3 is CASSQREWIDTQYF. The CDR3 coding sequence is TGCGCCAGCAGTCAGCGGGAGTGGATAGATACGCAGTATTTT.

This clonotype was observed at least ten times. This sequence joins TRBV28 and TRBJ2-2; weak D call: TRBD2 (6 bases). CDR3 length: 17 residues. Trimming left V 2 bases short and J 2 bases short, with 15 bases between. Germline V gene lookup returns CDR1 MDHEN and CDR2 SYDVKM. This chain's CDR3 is CASSLGGTGSNTGELFF. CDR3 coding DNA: TGTGCCAGCAGTTTAGGTGGGACTGGCTCTAACACCGGGGAGCTGTTTTTT.